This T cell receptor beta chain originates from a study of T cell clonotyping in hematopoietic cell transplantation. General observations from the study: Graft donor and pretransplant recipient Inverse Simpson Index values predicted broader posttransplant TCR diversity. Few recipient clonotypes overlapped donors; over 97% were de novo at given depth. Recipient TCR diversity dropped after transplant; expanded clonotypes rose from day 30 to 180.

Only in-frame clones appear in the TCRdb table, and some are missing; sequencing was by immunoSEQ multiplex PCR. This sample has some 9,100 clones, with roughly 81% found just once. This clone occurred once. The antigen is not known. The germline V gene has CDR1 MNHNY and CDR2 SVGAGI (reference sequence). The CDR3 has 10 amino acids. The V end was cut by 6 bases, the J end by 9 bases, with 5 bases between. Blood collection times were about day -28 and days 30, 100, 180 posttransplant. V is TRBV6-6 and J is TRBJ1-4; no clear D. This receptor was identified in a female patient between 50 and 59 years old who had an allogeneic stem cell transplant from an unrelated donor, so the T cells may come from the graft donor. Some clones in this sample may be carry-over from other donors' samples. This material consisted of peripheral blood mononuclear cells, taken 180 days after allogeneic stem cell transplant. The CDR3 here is CASRNKKLFF. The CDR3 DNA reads TGTGCCAGCAGGAACAAAAAACTGTTTTTT.